The rows below give T cell receptor beta chains drawn from one sample of a study of shared clonotypes between healthy human individuals. This table comes from immunoSEQ multiplex PCR, and its TCRdb copy is limited to in-frame clones, with some not included. The sample holds around 2.1 million clones, around 93% seen once. Input material: naive CD8+ T cells from PBMCs. The source is a man aged 18 to 29 in good health. Some clones in this sample may be carry-over from other donors' samples. CDR3s include the opening cysteine and the closing phenylalanine or tryptophan. The D gene is left open where the match is weak. Some rows mark clone size as missing; the rest say once, few, many or name a class of expanded clone.

j_gene,v_gene,abundance,d_gene,CDR3nt,CDR3aa
TRBJ2-1,TRBV15,NA,TRBD2,TGTGCCACCAGCAGAGATCGAGGACTAGCGTCGAACAATGAGCAGTTCTTC,CATSRDRGLASNNEQFF
TRBJ1-2,TRBV19,NA,NA,TGTGCCAGTAAAGTCGAGGAGGACTATGGCTACACCTTC,CASKVEEDYGYTF
TRBJ2-7,TRBV6-5,NA,TRBD2,TGTGCCAGCAGTTACTCGCTAGCGGGTTTCGACGAGCAGTACTTC,CASSYSLAGFDEQYF
TRBJ2-1,TRBV5-5,NA,TRBD2,TGTGCCAGCAGCTTGGTTCTAGCGGGACGCGAAGGGTACAATGAGCAGTTCTTC,CASSLVLAGREGYNEQFF
TRBJ2-7,TRBV7-9,NA,NA,TGTGCCAGCAGACGAAGGGTTTTTCGAACCTACGAGCAGTACTTC,CASRRRVFRTYEQYF
TRBJ2-7,TRBV27,NA,NA,TGTGCCAGCAGTCTCGGACTAATTGAGGAGCAGTACTTC,CASSLGLIEEQYF
TRBJ2-5,TRBV9,NA,NA,TGTGCCAGCAGCGTAGAGGGACGGCTCCAGACCCAGTACTTC,CASSVEGRLQTQYF
TRBJ2-7,TRBV6-1,NA,NA,TGTGCCAGCAGTCGCGCGGCGATGGAGCAGTACTTC,CASSRAAMEQYF
TRBJ2-3,TRBV7-6,NA,NA,TGTGCCAGCAGCCCCCTGGTCGCGTCTAGCACAGATACGCAGTATTTT,CASSPLVASSTDTQYF
TRBJ1-2,TRBV28,NA,NA,TGTGCCAGCAGACGAACTCAGGGTAACTATGGCTACACCTTC,CASRRTQGNYGYTF
TRBJ1-1,TRBV27,NA,TRBD1,TGTGCCAGCAGTCCGAGCAGGGGGCGTGTAGCTTTCTTT,CASSPSRGRVAFF
TRBJ2-1,TRBV6-5,NA,TRBD1,TGTGCCAGCAGTCAAGGCAGGACAGGATACAATGAGCAGTTCTTC,CASSQGRTGYNEQFF
TRBJ1-1,TRBV9,few,NA,TGTGCCAGCAGCCCCGACCCGGGGAACACTGAAGCTTTCTTT,CASSPDPGNTEAFF
TRBJ2-1,TRBV27,NA,TRBD1,TGTGCCAGCAGCCCGTCGCCGGGACAGGCCTACAATGAGCAGTTCTTC,CASSPSPGQAYNEQFF
TRBJ2-1,TRBV7-8,NA,TRBD1,TGTGCCAGCAGCTTAATGGGACAGGTTAACAATGAGCAGTTCTTC,CASSLMGQVNNEQFF
TRBJ2-6,TRBV27,NA,NA,TGTGCCAGCAGTCCTTCTGGAGGGGGCGCTTCTGGGGCCAACGTCCTGACTTTC,CASSPSGGGASGANVLTF
TRBJ2-7,TRBV29-1,NA,TRBD2,TGCAGCGTTGCTGGCGGGAGGGCCTTATCCTACGAGCAGTACTTC,CSVAGGRALSYEQYF
TRBJ1-1,TRBV13,NA,NA,TGTGCCAGCAGCTTAGGGGTGGGGTTGGAAGCTTTCTTT,CASSLGVGLEAFF
TRBJ1-5,TRBV9,NA,NA,TGTGCCAGCAGCCCGCAGGGCGAGGGCAATCAGCCCCAGCATTTT,CASSPQGEGNQPQHF
TRBJ2-7,TRBV19,NA,NA,TGTGCCAGTAGTATAGGGGGACTCGCAGACGAGCAGTACTTC,CASSIGGLADEQYF
TRBJ1-1,TRBV30,NA,NA,TGTGCCTGGAGTGTACCCACTGAAGCTTTCTTT,CAWSVPTEAFF
TRBJ1-4,TRBV9,once,NA,TGTGCCAGCAGCGTAGCAGGCGGGGATAATGAAAAACTGTTTTTT,CASSVAGGDNEKLFF
TRBJ1-2,TRBV29-1,NA,TRBD1,TGCAGCGTTAATCAGGGGGGCCTTAACTATGGCTACACCTTC,CSVNQGGLNYGYTF
TRBJ2-7,TRBV15,NA,NA,TGTGCCACCAGCAGGGAGTCGGGGAGTTTCGACGAGCAGTACTTC,CATSRESGSFDEQYF
TRBJ1-5,TRBV2,NA,NA,TGTGCCAGCAGTGACAACGTGGGGAGCAATCAGCCCCAGCATTTT,CASSDNVGSNQPQHF
TRBJ2-5,TRBV4-3,NA,TRBD2,TGCGCCAGCAGCCAAGATACAAGCGGGAGGTCCCAGTACTTC,CASSQDTSGRSQYF
TRBJ2-2,TRBV6-4,NA,NA,TGTGCCACCAGACCGGTCGGCGGGGAGCTGTTTTTT,CATRPVGGELFF
TRBJ1-3,TRBV9,once,NA,TGTGCCAGCAGCGTGGGGGAGTACGCTGGAAACACCATATATTTT,CASSVGEYAGNTIYF
TRBJ1-4,TRBV28,NA,NA,TGTGCCAGCAGTTTAGACAGAGGGGACTGGGAAAAACTGTTTTTT,CASSLDRGDWEKLFF
TRBJ2-3,TRBV9,NA,TRBD1,TGTGCCAGCAGCGCCCCGACAGGGGACAGCACAGATACGCAGTATTTT,CASSAPTGDSTDTQYF
TRBJ2-7,TRBV5-1,NA,NA,TGCGCCAGCAGGGTTCGACCCCAGGGGAACTCCTACGAGCAGTACTTC,CASRVRPQGNSYEQYF
TRBJ2-1,TRBV5-6,NA,NA,TGTGCCAGCAGCTGGGGGACCGGGGTGGACAATGAGCAGTTCTTC,CASSWGTGVDNEQFF
TRBJ2-7,TRBV15,NA,TRBD1,TGTGCCACCAGCTCAACAAAGACAGGGGCCTACGAGCAGTACTTC,CATSSTKTGAYEQYF
TRBJ2-3,TRBV4-1,NA,TRBD2,TGCGCCAGCAGCCAAGATGAGGGACTAGCGGGAGGGCCGGGAGATACGCAGTATTTT,CASSQDEGLAGGPGDTQYF
TRBJ1-2,TRBV5-6,NA,NA,TGTGCCAGCGCCCCAGGGTGGGGGGGCCGAGGCTACACCTTC,CASAPGWGGRGYTF
TRBJ1-1,TRBV5-6,NA,NA,TGTGCCAGCAGTCAGCGGTGGGCAGTTGTTTACACTGAAGCTTTCTTT,CASSQRWAVVYTEAFF
TRBJ1-1,TRBV5-6,NA,NA,TGTGCCAGCAGCCACTCACGCACTGAAGCTTTCTTT,CASSHSRTEAFF
TRBJ2-6,TRBV19,NA,NA,TGTGCCAGTAGTATAGATCCAGGGCTTGGGGCCAACGTCCTGACTTTC,CASSIDPGLGANVLTF
TRBJ1-1,TRBV2,NA,TRBD1,TGTGCCAGCAGCCCAGACAGGGTGAGCACTGAAGCTTTCTTT,CASSPDRVSTEAFF
TRBJ2-7,TRBV28,NA,NA,TGTGCCAGCAGGGGCAGGGGCACCTACGAGCAGTACTTC,CASRGRGTYEQYF
TRBJ2-7,TRBV7-9,NA,TRBD1,TGTGCCAGCGACCGGGACAGCCCCTACGAGCAGTACTTC,CASDRDSPYEQYF
TRBJ2-7,TRBV28,NA,TRBD2,TGTGCCAGCAGTCTTCTGGGCCGGGAGGGGGAGCAGTACTTC,CASSLLGREGEQYF
TRBJ2-7,TRBV28,NA,TRBD1,TGTGCCAGCAGTTTATCAGAGGGACAGCTCCAAGACGAGCAGTACTTC,CASSLSEGQLQDEQYF
TRBJ2-7,TRBV6-1,NA,TRBD1,TGTGCCAGCAGTAATCGGACAGGGGCCACCTACGAGCAGTACTTC,CASSNRTGATYEQYF
TRBJ2-7,TRBV19,NA,TRBD2,TGTGCCAGTAGTATAGAAGGCGGGAGCTCCTACGAGCAGTACTTC,CASSIEGGSSYEQYF
TRBJ2-3,TRBV19,NA,NA,TGTGCCAGTAGTTTTGGGGGGGATACGCAGTATTTT,CASSFGGDTQYF